This is a list of T cell receptor beta chains from one sample in a study of blood T cell repertoires in COVID-19. Libraries were prepared by immunoSEQ multiplex PCR; TCRdb keeps only in-frame clonotypes and omits some of them. The sample holds roughly 170,000 clones, more than 80% seen once. The material sequenced was peripheral blood. These receptors were obtained from a human donor in a cohort sampled during active COVID-19. CDR3s include the opening cysteine and the closing phenylalanine or tryptophan.

v_gene	j_gene	CDR3aa
TRBV9	TRBJ2-2	CASSQTGELFF
TRBV7-8	TRBJ2-5	CASSERLAGEETQYF
TRBV6-5	TRBJ2-7	CASSRLAGGTYEQYF
TRBV18	TRBJ1-5	CASSPGHGQPQHF
TRBV2	TRBJ2-2	CASHGQGSGELFF
TRBV2	TRBJ2-1	CASTGYNEQFF
TRBV3-1/TRBV3-2	TRBJ1-6	CASSQVQGGSPLHF
TRBV30	TRBJ1-1	CAWRRQGYTEAFF
TRBV6-5	TRBJ2-1	CASSWGQGTYNEQFF
TRBV9	TRBJ2-2	CASSVEGGNTGELFF
TRBV5-5	TRBJ2-7	CASSFTSGTGGWNEQYF
TRBV3-1/TRBV3-2	TRBJ1-4	CASSQVREKLFF
TRBV4-1	TRBJ1-5	CASSQDRGLNSNQPQHF
TRBV25-1	TRBJ1-2	CASSESGAAGYGYTF
TRBV6-5	TRBJ1-2	CASRTLIEVGYGYTF
TRBV18	TRBJ1-6	CASSLDRSSYNSPLHF
TRBV5-1	TRBJ2-2	CASSLVGRTGELFF
TRBV15	TRBJ2-7	CATSRDFYGQGGVGYEQYF
TRBV6-1	TRBJ1-2	CASSEEGGGGNYGYTF
TRBV7-3	TRBJ2-1	CASSPHSGGAGEQFF
TRBV9	TRBJ2-5	CASSVDVSEETQYF
TRBV9	TRBJ2-5	CASSVGANQETQYF
TRBV19	TRBJ2-1	CASSLGGLAGNEQFF
TRBV7-9	TRBJ1-4	CASSPETGFNEKLFF
TRBV5-6	TRBJ2-7	CASSLAPGQGAYEQYF
TRBV7-8	TRBJ2-2	CASTPQGWNTGELFF
TRBV6-2/TRBV6-3	TRBJ2-7	CASSSAGGRGPAYEQYF
TRBV5-1	TRBJ1-4	CASSPGGFDEKLFF
TRBV3-1/TRBV3-2	TRBJ2-7	CASSQDPLAGAQQYF
TRBV3-1/TRBV3-2	TRBJ2-1	CASSQELAVSYNEQFF
TRBV7-3	TRBJ2-1	CASSISGGLNNEQFF
TRBV3-1/TRBV3-2	TRBJ2-5	CASSATSVQETQYF
TRBV28	TRBJ1-1	CASSLYSSRDEAFF
TRBV6-5	TRBJ2-2	CASSSSGELFF
TRBV7-8	TRBJ2-3	CASSSTSLGHTQYF
TRBV11-2	TRBJ2-3	CASSPGQGTDTQYF
TRBV5-1	TRBJ1-3	CASSLRGDNTIYF
TRBV20-1	TRBJ2-7	CSARPGLEQYF
TRBV19	TRBJ2-7	CASSATGQGYEQYF
TRBV9	TRBJ1-3	CASSMGTGAGNTIYF
TRBV18	TRBJ1-2	CASSVRGDYGYTF
TRBV5-5	TRBJ2-7	CASSLFVTGGYVYEQYF
TRBV18	TRBJ1-1	CASSPVREGINTEAFF
TRBV4-2	TRBJ2-7	CASSQGDNYEQYF
TRBV5-4	TRBJ2-5	CASNLAGLETQYF
TRBV19	TRBJ1-3	CASSITRGTIYF
TRBV27	TRBJ2-2	CASRGDRGLAGTMNTGELFF
TRBV6-6	TRBJ2-7	CASKDRESSREQYF
TRBV5-1	TRBJ2-1	CASTKPPVTSGVTNEQFF
TRBV3-1/TRBV3-2	TRBJ1-2	CASSRGVNKANYGYTF
TRBV12-3/TRBV12-4	TRBJ1-2	CASSLAGNYGYTF
TRBV5-1	TRBJ1-1	CASSLRPDRPVGTEAFF
TRBV27	TRBJ1-5	CASSPAQGLLLYSNQPQHF
TRBV5-1	TRBJ2-3	CASKDRVADTQYF